This is a list of T cell receptor beta chains from one sample in a study of T cells in Graves' hyperthyroidism and ophthalmopathy. TCRdb re-called the multiplex PCR reads with MiXCR, one entry per CDR3 protein. The sample has about 130,000 distinct CDR3 sequences; approximately 20% are singletons. Sequenced sample: blood. Receptors originate from a woman in her forties or fifties with Graves' hyperthyroidism that later progressed to Graves' ophthalmopathy. Each CDR3 is given with its conserved first and last residue. Each record gives: D gene, clone size, J gene, V gene, CDR3 DNA, CDR3 protein. A D gene is named only where the DNA matches it firmly. Size is stated for part of the rows, as once, few or many counts, or as a class when the clone is expanded.

TRBD2	many	TRBJ2-1	TRBV5-6	TGTGCCAGCAGCGGGAGTTTGGGAGGGACCTACAATGAGCAGTTCTTC	CASSGSLGGTYNEQFF
TRBD2	many	TRBJ2-1	TRBV20-1	TGCAGTGCTAGTTCTCCGGGACTAGCGGCCTACAATGAGCAGTTCTTC	CSASSPGLAAYNEQFF
TRBD1	NA	TRBJ1-6	TRBV6-1	TGTGCCAGCTCCCTTCGACAGGGGCAGAATTCACCCCTCCACTTT	CASSLRQGQNSPLHF
NA	NA	TRBJ2-1	TRBV18	TGTGCCAGCTCACCTAGCTTCAGGGACAATGAGCAGTTCTTC	CASSPSFRDNEQFF
NA	many	TRBJ2-7	TRBV4-2	TGTGCCAGCAGCCCAGCCGGGGCAGGGTCCTCCTACGAGCAGTACTTC	CASSPAGAGSSYEQYF
TRBD1	many	TRBJ2-7	TRBV28	TGTGCCAGCAGTTCCTACGGGACAGGGTCAGGCTACGAGCAGTACTTC	CASSSYGTGSGYEQYF
TRBD2	many	TRBJ2-5	TRBV20-1	TGCAGTCTCCAACCCGGGACTAGCGGGAGGGGGGAGACCCAGTACTTC	CSLQPGTSGRGETQYF
TRBD1	NA	TRBJ1-2	TRBV20-1	TGCAGTGCTAGAGATCAGGGGGCAAGCTACACCTTC	CSARDQGASYTF
NA	NA	TRBJ1-1	TRBV5-1	TGCGCCAGCAGCTTGGCCGGGCGGGAAGCTTTCTTT	CASSLAGREAFF
TRBD2	many	TRBJ2-7	TRBV5-5	TGTGCCAGCAGCTTGGTGGTCGGGAGGGCCGCCTACGAGCAGTACTTC	CASSLVVGRAAYEQYF
NA	many	TRBJ1-1	TRBV6-5	TGTGCCAGCAGTTACGGGGCAGTCCCGAACACTGAAGCTTTCTTT	CASSYGAVPNTEAFF
NA	many	TRBJ2-7	TRBV5-1	TGCGCCAGCAGTCCCGGACGGCCCCCCTACGAGCAGTACTTC	CASSPGRPPYEQYF
TRBD2	many	TRBJ2-7	TRBV28	TGTGCCAGCAGTCTCGCGGGGGGAACAGCTTCCTACGAGCAGTACTTC	CASSLAGGTASYEQYF
NA	NA	TRBJ1-3	TRBV7-2	TGTGCCAGCAGCACCTTCGGACGCTCTGGAAACACCATATATTTT	CASSTFGRSGNTIYF
NA	NA	TRBJ1-4	TRBV7-9	TGTGCCAGCAGGGCGGGCCTGAATGAAAAACTGTTTTTT	CASRAGLNEKLFF
TRBD1	NA	TRBJ1-1	TRBV4-1	TGCGCCAGCAGCCAAGTTACGGGACAGGCGGCAGCTTTCTTT	CASSQVTGQAAAFF